This record covers a single T cell receptor (beta chain). Its antigen is not known. Using immunoSEQ multiplex PCR, the repertoire was profiled, and TCRdb retains in-frame clones only, with some absent. In the table there are about 520,000 clones, approximately 84% of which are singletons. This sample stems from a study of shared clonotypes between healthy human individuals. V lost 9 bases and J lost 4, with 12 bases in between. The CDR3 is made up of 12 amino acids. Germline CDR1 reads LNHDA; CDR2 reads SQIVND (reference sequence). Study-level points and caveats: The low donor count limited represented genetic and exposure-history diversity.

The unsorted samples had 70 million to 100 million PBMCs used for genomic DNA. The V call is TRBV19, the J call TRBJ1-1; tentatively, D is TRBD1 (6 bases). This receptor was obtained from a woman in her forties in good health. Some clones in this sample may be carry-over from other donors' samples. The sequencing sample was made of PBMCs. The CDR3 nucleotides are TGTGCCAGCATAGACAGGTTCACTGAAGCTTTCTTT. Its protein is CASIDRFTEAFF.